This T cell receptor (beta chain) is drawn from a study of T cell changes during pregnancy in multiple sclerosis. The V segment lost 4 bases and the J segment 2 bases; nucleotides outside the gene matches: 9. The CDR3 covers 16 residues. CDR1 and CDR2 from the germline V gene are SGHVS and FNYEAQ. Profiling relied on immunoSEQ multiplex PCR, and the TCRdb table lists in-frame clones only, not all of them. The data show about 92,000 clones, with 85% to 95% seen just once and about 2.7% held by the top ten. The TCR originated in a female donor with multiple sclerosis, enrolled in a pregnancy study. The material sequenced was peripheral blood, taken in the first trimester of pregnancy. The chain links TRBV7-6 to TRBJ2-5; 8 positions agree with TRBD2. The chain's CDR3 is CASSSGGGLGQETQYF. The CDR3 coding sequence is TGTGCCAGCAGCTCCGGGGGGGGCCTCGGACAAGAGACCCAGTACTTC.